What follows is one T cell receptor beta chain and its context. While infection was still active, Seattle patients were enrolled and then followed longitudinally. Original analysis: Nucleated cell number was recorded as an estimate derived from reference gene primer amplification. Some clones are missing from TCRdb's copy, which holds only in-frame ones; the method was immunoSEQ multiplex PCR. The D gene and trimming were derived from the DNA, and the V and J assignments and clone size from that table. The table has around 340,000 clones, over 85% seen once. The sample originates from a study of blood T cell repertoires in COVID-19. Across the study: The study drew acute and convalescent COVID-19 samples from the United States, Italy and Spain.

Per germline, CDR1 MNHEY and CDR2 SVGAGI. CDR3 length: 15 residues. With 4 bases removed from V and 4 bases from J, the gap between germline ends came to 16 bases. This sequence originates from a woman aged 55-69 years with COVID-19, enrolled during active disease. The chain couples TRBV6-5 to TRBJ1-1; D is undetermined. Sequences were obtained from peripheral blood. CDR3: CASSSPGRATTEAFF. In DNA form, the CDR3 reads TGTGCCAGCAGTTCCCCGGGGAGGGCCACCACTGAAGCTTTCTTT.